This TCR beta chain was sequenced for a study of memory CD4+ T cells and cytomegalovirus serostatus. Study conclusions and caveats: Median bootstrapped AUC for CMV status was about 0.95 originally, approximately 0.91 US-trained.

The CDR3 is made up of 13 amino acids. V was trimmed by 6 bases and J by 6 bases, leaving 17 bases between them. From germline, CDR1 is SQVTM and CDR2 ANQGSEA. This table comes from immunoSEQ multiplex PCR, and its TCRdb copy is limited to in-frame clones, with some not included. The repertoire holds some 53,000 clones, with around 82% as singletons. Turning to this clone: Its specificity is unknown.

Single viable CD3+CD4+CD8-CD45RO+ cells were sorted as the memory CD4+ T cells. The TCR sequence derives from an adult in good health and CMV-seronegative. The J gene is TRBJ1-1, the V gene TRBV29-1, with a possible D match to TRBD1 (5 bases). Sequenced: memory CD4+ T cells from blood. CDR3 bases: TGCAGCGTGGTAGACAGAGGTTGGTCTGAAGCTTTCTTT. As protein: CSVVDRGWSEAFF.